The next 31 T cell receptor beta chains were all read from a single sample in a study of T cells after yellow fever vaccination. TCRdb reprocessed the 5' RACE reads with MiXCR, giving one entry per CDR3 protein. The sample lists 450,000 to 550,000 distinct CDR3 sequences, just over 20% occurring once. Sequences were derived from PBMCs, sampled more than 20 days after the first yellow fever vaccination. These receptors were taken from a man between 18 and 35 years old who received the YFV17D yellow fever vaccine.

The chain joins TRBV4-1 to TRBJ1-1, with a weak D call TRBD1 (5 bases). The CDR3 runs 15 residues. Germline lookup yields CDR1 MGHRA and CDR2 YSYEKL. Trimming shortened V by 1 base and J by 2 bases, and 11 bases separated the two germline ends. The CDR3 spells CASSQGPGRNTEAFF. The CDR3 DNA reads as TGCGCCAGCAGCCAAGGACCAGGGAGAAACACTGAAGCTTTCTTT.

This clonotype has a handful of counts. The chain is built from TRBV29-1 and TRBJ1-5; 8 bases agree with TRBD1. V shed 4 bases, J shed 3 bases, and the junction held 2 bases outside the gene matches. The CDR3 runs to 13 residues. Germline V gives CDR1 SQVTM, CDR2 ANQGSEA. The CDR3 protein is CSVVTGVNQPQHF. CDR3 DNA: TGCAGCGTTGTGACAGGGGTCAATCAGCCCCAGCATTTT.

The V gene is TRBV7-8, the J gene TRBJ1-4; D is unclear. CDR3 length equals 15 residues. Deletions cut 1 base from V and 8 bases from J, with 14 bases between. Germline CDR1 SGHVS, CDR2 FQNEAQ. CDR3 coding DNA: TGTGCCAGCAGCTTAGTCCGTGGGCTAGAAGAAAAACTGTTTTTT. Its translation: CASSLVRGLEEKLFF. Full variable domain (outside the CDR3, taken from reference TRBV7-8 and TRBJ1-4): GAGVSQSPRYKVAKRGQDVALRCDPISGHVSLFWYQQALGQGPEFLTYFQNEAQLDKSGLPSDRFFAERPEGSVSTLKIQRTQQEDSAVYLCASSLVRGLEEKLFFGSGTQLSVL.

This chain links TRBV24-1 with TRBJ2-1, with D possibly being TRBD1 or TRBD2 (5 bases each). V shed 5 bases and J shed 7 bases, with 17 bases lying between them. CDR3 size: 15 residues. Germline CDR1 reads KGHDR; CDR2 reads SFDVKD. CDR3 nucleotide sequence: TGTGCCACCAGTGGACCGGGGACCTCGCGGAATGAGCAGTTCTTC. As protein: CATSGPGTSRNEQFF.

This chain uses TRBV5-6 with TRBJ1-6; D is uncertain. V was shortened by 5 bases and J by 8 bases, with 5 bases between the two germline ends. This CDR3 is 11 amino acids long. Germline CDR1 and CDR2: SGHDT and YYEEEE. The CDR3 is CASSGDSPLHF. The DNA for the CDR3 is TGTGCCAGCAGTGGCGATTCACCCCTCCACTTT.

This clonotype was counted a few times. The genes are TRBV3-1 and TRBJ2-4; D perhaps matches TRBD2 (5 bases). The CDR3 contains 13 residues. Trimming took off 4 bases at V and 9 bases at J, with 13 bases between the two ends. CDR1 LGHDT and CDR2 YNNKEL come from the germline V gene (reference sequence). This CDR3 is CASSLRHEGIQYF. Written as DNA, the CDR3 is TGTGCCAGCAGCCTTAGACATGAGGGCATTCAGTACTTC.

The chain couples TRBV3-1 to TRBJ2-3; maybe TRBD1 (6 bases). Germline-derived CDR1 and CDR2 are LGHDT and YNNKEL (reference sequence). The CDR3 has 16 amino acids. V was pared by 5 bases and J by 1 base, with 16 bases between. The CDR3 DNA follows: TGTGCCAGCAGCTCCCACAGGGCCCACGGCACAGATACGCAGTATTTT. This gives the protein CASSSHRAHGTDTQYF.

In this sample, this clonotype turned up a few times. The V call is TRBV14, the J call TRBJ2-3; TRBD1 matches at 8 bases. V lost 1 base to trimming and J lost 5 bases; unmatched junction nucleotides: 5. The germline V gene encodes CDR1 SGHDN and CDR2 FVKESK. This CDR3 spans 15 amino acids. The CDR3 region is CASSQGATGVDTQYF. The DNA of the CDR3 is TGTGCCAGCAGCCAAGGCGCGACAGGGGTAGATACGCAGTATTTT. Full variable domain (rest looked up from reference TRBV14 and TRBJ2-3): EAGVTQFPSHSVIEKGQTVTLRCDPISGHDNLYWYRRVMGKEIKFLLHFVKESKQDESGMPNNRFLAERTGGTYSTLKVQPAELEDSGVYFCASSQGATGVDTQYFGPGTRLTVL.

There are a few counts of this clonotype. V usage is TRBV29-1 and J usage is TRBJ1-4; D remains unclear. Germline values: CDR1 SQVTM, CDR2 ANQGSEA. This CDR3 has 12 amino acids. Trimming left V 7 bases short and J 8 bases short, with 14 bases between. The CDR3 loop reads CSGLLPGEKLFF. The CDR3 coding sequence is TGCAGCGGACTCCTGCCGGGGGAAAAACTGTTTTTT. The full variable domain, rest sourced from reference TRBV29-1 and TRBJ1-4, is SAVISQKPSRDICQRGTSLTIQCQVDSQVTMMFWYRQQPGQSLTLIATANQGSEATYESGFVIDKFPISRPNLTFSTLTVSNMSPEDSSIYLCSGLLPGEKLFFGSGTQLSVL.

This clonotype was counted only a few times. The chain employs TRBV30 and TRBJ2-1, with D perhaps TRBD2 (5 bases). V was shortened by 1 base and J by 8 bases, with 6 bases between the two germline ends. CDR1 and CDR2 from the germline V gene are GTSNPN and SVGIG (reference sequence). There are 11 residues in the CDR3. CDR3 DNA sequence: TGTGCCTGGAGTGGAGGGTATGAGCAGTTCTTC. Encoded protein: CAWSGGYEQFF.

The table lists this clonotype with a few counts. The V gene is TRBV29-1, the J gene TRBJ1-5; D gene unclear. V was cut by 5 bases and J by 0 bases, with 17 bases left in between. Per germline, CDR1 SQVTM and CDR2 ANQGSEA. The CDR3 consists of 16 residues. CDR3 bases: TGCAGCGTTCCACCGAGGGAGCTATATAGCAATCAGCCCCAGCATTTT. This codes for CSVPPRELYSNQPQHF. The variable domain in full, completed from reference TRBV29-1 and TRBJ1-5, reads SAVISQKPSRDICQRGTSLTIQCQVDSQVTMMFWYRQQPGQSLTLIATANQGSEATYESGFVIDKFPISRPNLTFSTLTVSNMSPEDSSIYLCSVPPRELYSNQPQHFGDGTRLSIL.

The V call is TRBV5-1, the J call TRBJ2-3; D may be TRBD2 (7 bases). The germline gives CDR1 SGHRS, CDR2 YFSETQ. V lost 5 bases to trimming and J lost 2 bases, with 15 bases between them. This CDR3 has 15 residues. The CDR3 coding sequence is TGCGCCAGCAGTCGGGGGGCCAGAGACACAGATACGCAGTATTTT. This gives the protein CASSRGARDTDTQYF. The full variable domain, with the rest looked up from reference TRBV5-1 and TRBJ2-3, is KAGVTQTPRYLIKTRGQQVTLSCSPISGHRSVSWYQQTPGQGLQFLFEYFSETQRNKGNFPGRFSGRQFSNSRSEMNVSTLELGDSALYLCASSRGARDTDTQYFGPGTRLTVL.

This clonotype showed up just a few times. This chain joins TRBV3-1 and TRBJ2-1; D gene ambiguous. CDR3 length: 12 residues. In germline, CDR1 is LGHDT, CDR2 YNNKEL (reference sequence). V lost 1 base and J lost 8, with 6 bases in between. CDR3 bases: TGTGCCAGCAGCCAAGTAGATTATGAGCAGTTCTTC. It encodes CASSQVDYEQFF.

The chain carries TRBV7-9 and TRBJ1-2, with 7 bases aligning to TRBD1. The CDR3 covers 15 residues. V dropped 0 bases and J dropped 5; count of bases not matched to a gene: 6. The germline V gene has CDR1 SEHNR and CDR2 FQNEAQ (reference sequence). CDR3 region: CASSLAEDRTYGYTF. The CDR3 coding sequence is TGTGCCAGCAGCTTAGCGGAGGACAGGACATATGGCTACACCTTC.

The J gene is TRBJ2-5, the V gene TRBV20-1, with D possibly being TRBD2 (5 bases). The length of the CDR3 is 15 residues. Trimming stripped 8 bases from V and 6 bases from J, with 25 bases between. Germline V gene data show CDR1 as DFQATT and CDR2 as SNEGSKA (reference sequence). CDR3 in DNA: TGCAGTACCTCCCCCCCCAGCGGTCTTAGGAAGACCCAGTACTTC. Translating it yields CSTSPPSGLRKTQYF.

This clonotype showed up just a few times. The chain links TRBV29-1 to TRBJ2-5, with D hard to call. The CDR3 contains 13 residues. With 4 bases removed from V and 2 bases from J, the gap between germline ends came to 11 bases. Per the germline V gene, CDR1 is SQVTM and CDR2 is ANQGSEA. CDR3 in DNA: TGCAGCGTTGGCCTCAGGACGCAAGAGACCCAGTACTTC. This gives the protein CSVGLRTQETQYF.

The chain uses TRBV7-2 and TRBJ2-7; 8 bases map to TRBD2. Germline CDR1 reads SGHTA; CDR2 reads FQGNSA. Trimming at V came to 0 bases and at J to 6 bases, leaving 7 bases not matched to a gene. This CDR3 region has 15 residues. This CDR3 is CASSLAPGLVSEQYF. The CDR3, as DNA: TGTGCCAGCAGCTTAGCACCGGGACTAGTTAGCGAGCAGTACTTC.

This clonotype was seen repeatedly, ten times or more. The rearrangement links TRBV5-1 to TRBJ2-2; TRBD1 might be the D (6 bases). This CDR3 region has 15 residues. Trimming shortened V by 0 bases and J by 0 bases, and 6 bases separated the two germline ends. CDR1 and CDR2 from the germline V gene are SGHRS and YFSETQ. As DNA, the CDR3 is TGCGCCAGCAGCTTGGACAGGGCGAACACCGGGGAGCTGTTTTTT. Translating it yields CASSLDRANTGELFF.

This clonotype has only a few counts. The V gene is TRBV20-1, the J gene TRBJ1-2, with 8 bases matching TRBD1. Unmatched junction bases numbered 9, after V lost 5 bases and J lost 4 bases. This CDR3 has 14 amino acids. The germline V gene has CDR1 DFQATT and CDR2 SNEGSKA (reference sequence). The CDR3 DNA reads TGCAGTGCTGTTCAGGGGGCGCAGTCCTATGGCTACACCTTC. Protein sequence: CSAVQGAQSYGYTF.

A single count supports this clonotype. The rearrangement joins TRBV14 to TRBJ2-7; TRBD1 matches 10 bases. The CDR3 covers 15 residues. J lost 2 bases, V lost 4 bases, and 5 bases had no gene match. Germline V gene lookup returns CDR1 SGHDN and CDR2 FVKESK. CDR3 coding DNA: TGTGCCAGCAGCCTAACCGGGACAGGGGCCTACGAGCAGTACTTC. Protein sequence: CASSLTGTGAYEQYF.

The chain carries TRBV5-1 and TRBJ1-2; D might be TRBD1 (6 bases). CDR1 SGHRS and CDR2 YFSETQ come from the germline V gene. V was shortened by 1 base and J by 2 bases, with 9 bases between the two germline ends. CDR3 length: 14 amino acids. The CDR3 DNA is TGCGCCAGCAGCTTGTCCGGACAGAACTATGGCTACACCTTC. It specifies CASSLSGQNYGYTF.

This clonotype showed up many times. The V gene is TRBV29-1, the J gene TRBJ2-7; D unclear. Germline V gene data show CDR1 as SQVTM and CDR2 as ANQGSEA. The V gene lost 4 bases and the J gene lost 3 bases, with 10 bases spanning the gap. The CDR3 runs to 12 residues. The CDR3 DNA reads TGCAGCGTTGGTTCGGCAATCTACGAGCAGTACTTC. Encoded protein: CSVGSAIYEQYF.

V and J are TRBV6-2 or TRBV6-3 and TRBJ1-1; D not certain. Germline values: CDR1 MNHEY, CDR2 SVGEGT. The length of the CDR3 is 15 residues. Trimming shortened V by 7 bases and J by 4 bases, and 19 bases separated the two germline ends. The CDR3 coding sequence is TGTGCCAGCACCGCATTCAGGATACTTGGCACTGAAGCTTTCTTT. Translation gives CASTAFRILGTEAFF.

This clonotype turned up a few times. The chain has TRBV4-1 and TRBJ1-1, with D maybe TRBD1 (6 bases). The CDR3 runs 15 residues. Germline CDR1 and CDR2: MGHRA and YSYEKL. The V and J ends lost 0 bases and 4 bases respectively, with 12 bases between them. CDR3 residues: CASSQEGGRRTEAFF. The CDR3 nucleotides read TGCGCCAGCAGCCAAGAGGGGGGCAGACGCACTGAAGCTTTCTTT.

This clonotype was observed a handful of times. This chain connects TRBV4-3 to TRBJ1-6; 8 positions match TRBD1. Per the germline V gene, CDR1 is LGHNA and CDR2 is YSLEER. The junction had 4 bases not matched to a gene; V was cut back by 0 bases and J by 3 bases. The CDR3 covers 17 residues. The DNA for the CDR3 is TGCGCCAGCAGCCAAGATCCAGGGGGCGGCTATAATTCACCCCTCCACTTT. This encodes CASSQDPGGGYNSPLHF.

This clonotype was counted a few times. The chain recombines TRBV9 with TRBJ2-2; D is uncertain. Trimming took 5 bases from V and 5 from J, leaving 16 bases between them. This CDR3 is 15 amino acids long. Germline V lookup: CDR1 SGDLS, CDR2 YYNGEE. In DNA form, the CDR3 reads TGTGCCAGCAGTCCTTTCCTAGGCAGTACCGGGGAGCTGTTTTTT. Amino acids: CASSPFLGSTGELFF.

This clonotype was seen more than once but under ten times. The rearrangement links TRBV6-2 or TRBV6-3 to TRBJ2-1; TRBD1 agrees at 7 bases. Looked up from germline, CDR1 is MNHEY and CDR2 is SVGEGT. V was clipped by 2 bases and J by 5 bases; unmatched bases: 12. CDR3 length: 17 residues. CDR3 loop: CASSYPLTGIRNNEQFF. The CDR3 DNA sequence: TGTGCCAGCAGTTACCCATTGACAGGGATTCGGAACAATGAGCAGTTCTTC.

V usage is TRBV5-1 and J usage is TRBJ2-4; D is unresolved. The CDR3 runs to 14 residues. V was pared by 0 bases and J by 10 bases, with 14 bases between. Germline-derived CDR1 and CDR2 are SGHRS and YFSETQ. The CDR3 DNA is TGCGCCAGCAGCTTGGAGGAGAGAGGTTGGATTCAGTACTTC. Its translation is CASSLEERGWIQYF.

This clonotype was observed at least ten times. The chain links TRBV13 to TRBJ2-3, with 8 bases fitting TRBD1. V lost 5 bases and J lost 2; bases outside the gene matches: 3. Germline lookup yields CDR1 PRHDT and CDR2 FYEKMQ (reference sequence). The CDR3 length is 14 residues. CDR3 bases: TGTGCCAGCAGCCGGGGACAGGTCACAGATACGCAGTATTTT. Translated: CASSRGQVTDTQYF.

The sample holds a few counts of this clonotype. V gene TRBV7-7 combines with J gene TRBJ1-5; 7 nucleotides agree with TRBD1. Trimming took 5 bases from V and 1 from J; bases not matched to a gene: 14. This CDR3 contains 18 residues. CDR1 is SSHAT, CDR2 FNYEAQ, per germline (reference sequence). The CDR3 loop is CASSLAAEGAKSNQPQHF. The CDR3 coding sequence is TGTGCCAGCAGCCTCGCGGCGGAGGGGGCAAAGAGCAATCAGCCCCAGCATTTT.

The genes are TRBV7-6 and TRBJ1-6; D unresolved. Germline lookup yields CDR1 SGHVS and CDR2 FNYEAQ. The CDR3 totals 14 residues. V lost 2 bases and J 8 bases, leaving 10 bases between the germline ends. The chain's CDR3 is CASSLNFLDSPLHF. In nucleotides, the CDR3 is TGTGCCAGCAGCTTAAATTTCCTGGATTCACCCCTCCACTTT.